This is a list of T cell receptor beta chains from one sample in a study of quantifying T cell responses using KT2 cells. A single record per CDR3 protein comes from TCRdb applying MiXCR to the UMI-ligation and nested PCR reads. The sample lists fewer than 50,000 distinct CDR3 sequences, about 9.9% seen once, with 8.5% to 12% in the top ten. Source material: PBMCs spiked with cells of the T cell clone KT2. All receptors come from a human donor. CDR3s include the opening cysteine and the closing phenylalanine or tryptophan. Each record gives: clone size, V gene, D gene, J gene, CDR3 protein, CDR3 DNA. A D gene is named only where the DNA matches it firmly. Not every row has a clone size; where given, it reads once, few, many or a size class.

>-|TRBV28|TRBD1|TRBJ1-2
CASSPTGTGTVNFNYGYTF
TGTGCCAGCAGTCCGACGGGAACCGGGACAGTGAATTTCAACTATGGCTACACCTTC
>medium-sized|TRBV12-3/TRBV12-4|-|TRBJ2-1
CASQGNEQFF
TGTGCCAGCCAGGGAAATGAGCAGTTCTTC
>-|TRBV12-3/TRBV12-4|TRBD2|TRBJ2-3
CASSSYQRGVGTDTQYF
TGTGCCAGCAGTTCGTACCAGCGGGGGGTGGGCACAGATACGCAGTATTTT
>-|TRBV3-1|TRBD1|TRBJ2-3
CASSLTGTGADTQYF
TGTGCCAGCAGCCTAACCGGGACAGGGGCAGATACGCAGTATTTT
>few|TRBV2|-|TRBJ1-2
CASSHETEVLLYGYTF
TGTGCCAGCAGTCATGAGACAGAAGTCCTTCTATATGGCTACACCTTC
>few|TRBV14|TRBD2|TRBJ2-3
CASSSRLALSTDTQYF
TGTGCCAGCAGCTCACGACTAGCGCTTAGCACAGATACGCAGTATTTT
>-|TRBV20-1|TRBD2|TRBJ2-7
CSVVSGRAFIEQYF
TGCAGTGTCGTTAGCGGGAGGGCCTTTATCGAGCAGTACTTC
>-|TRBV27|-|TRBJ2-7
CASRFTGGYEQYF
TGTGCCAGCAGATTCACTGGTGGCTACGAGCAGTACTTC
>-|TRBV6-2/TRBV6-3|TRBD1|TRBJ2-1
CASSNNRQGKEQFF
TGTGCCAGCAGCAACAATAGACAGGGGAAGGAGCAGTTCTTC
>-|TRBV20-1|TRBD1|TRBJ1-4
CSAKQGGGEKLFF
TGCAGTGCCAAACAGGGGGGAGGAGAAAAACTGTTTTTT
>few|TRBV6-6|-|TRBJ2-3
CASNSLTTNTDTQYF
TGTGCCAGCAATTCCTTGACTACAAACACAGATACGCAGTATTTT
>many|TRBV7-9|-|TRBJ2-5
CASSPALGCSQETQYF
TGTGCCAGCAGCCCAGCGTTAGGATGCTCCCAAGAGACCCAGTACTTC
>few|TRBV29-1|-|TRBJ2-7
CSVEVGSSYEQYF
TGCAGCGTTGAAGTGGGGAGCTCCTACGAGCAGTACTTC
>-|TRBV2|-|TRBJ1-1
CATTRLENTEAFF
TGTGCAACGACAAGGTTGGAGAACACTGAAGCTTTCTTT
>-|TRBV3-1|TRBD2|TRBJ2-3
CASSFHVAGADTQYF
TGTGCCAGCAGCTTCCACGTAGCGGGGGCAGATACGCAGTATTTT
>-|TRBV7-9|TRBD1|TRBJ2-4
CASSSDREKNIQYF
TGTGCCAGCAGCAGCGACAGGGAGAAAAACATTCAGTACTTC
>many|TRBV9|-|TRBJ2-2
CASSVGGHSTGELFF
TGTGCCAGCAGCGTAGGCGGACACTCCACCGGGGAGCTGTTTTTT
>-|TRBV3-1|-|TRBJ2-3
CASSLRETDTQYF
TGTGCCAGCAGCCTCCGGGAGACAGATACGCAGTATTTT
>-|TRBV4-2|-|TRBJ2-1
CASSQAGVSIYNEQFF
TGTGCCAGCAGCCAAGCGGGGGTTTCGATTTACAATGAGCAGTTCTTC
>-|TRBV3-1|TRBD2|TRBJ2-2
CASSQAFWTSGGELFF
TGTGCCAGCAGCCAAGCATTTTGGACTAGCGGCGGGGAGCTGTTTTTT
>few|TRBV4-1|-|TRBJ2-3
CASSLPFITDTQYF
TGCGCCAGCAGCCTTCCCTTCATCACAGATACGCAGTATTTT
>many|TRBV7-9|-|TRBJ2-3
CASSPPWRESTDTQYF
TGTGCCAGCAGCCCCCCATGGCGGGAAAGCACAGATACGCAGTATTTT
>-|TRBV5-1|-|TRBJ2-1
CASSHPSLNEQFF
TGCGCCAGCAGCCATCCGAGTTTGAATGAGCAGTTCTTC
>few|TRBV6-6|-|TRBJ2-7
CATAGLLVSYEQYF
TGTGCCACCGCGGGGCTGCTCGTCTCCTACGAGCAGTACTTC
>few|TRBV12-3/TRBV12-4|TRBD2|TRBJ2-3
CASSLRGLAGDTQYF
TGTGCCAGCAGTTTGCGGGGACTAGCGGGGGACACGCAGTATTTT
>many|TRBV5-1|-|TRBJ1-1
CASRPETALNTEAFF
TGCGCCAGCAGACCGGAGACTGCACTGAACACTGAAGCTTTCTTT
>few|TRBV6-5|TRBD1|TRBJ1-6
CASSSSSDRDVYSPLHF
TGTGCCAGCAGTTCCTCCTCCGACAGGGACGTCTACTCACCCCTCCACTTT
>-|TRBV12-3/TRBV12-4|TRBD1|TRBJ2-7
CASSPGQGANEQYF
TGTGCCAGCAGTCCAGGACAGGGGGCGAACGAGCAGTACTTC
>few|TRBV7-6|-|TRBJ2-7
CASSRFEDEQYF
TGTGCCAGCAGCCGTTTTGAGGACGAGCAGTACTTC
>-|TRBV7-3|TRBD2|TRBJ2-3
CASSLKGGSRSRGTDTQYF
TGTGCCAGCAGCTTAAAGGGCGGGAGTCGATCGAGGGGCACAGATACGCAGTATTTT
>-|TRBV14|-|TRBJ1-2
CASSQGGGASYTF
TGTGCCAGCAGCCAAGGGGGGGGGGCGAGCTACACCTTC
>few|TRBV12-3/TRBV12-4|-|TRBJ2-2
CASSGTKDTGELFF
TGTGCCAGCAGCGGCACGAAAGACACCGGGGAGCTGTTTTTT
>many|TRBV6-1|-|TRBJ2-3
CASSEEQPISTDTQYF
TGTGCCAGCAGTGAAGAACAGCCGATTAGCACAGATACGCAGTATTTT
>-|TRBV7-8|TRBD1|TRBJ2-3
CASSLAAGGTGADTQYF
TGTGCCAGCAGCTTAGCGGCAGGGGGTACGGGCGCAGATACGCAGTATTTT
>few|TRBV4-1|-|TRBJ2-1
CASSQGGQTSYNEQFF
TGCGCCAGCAGCCAGGGGGGACAAACTTCCTACAATGAGCAGTTCTTC
>few|TRBV30|TRBD2|TRBJ2-5
CAWSPGGGYTETQYF
TGTGCCTGGAGCCCCGGGGGGGGGTATACGGAGACCCAGTACTTC
>-|TRBV9|TRBD2|TRBJ2-1
CASSPGLAGSNEQFF
TGTGCCAGCAGCCCTGGACTAGCGGGGTCCAATGAGCAGTTCTTC
>once|TRBV10-2|TRBD1|TRBJ2-5
CASSSGTGVGETQYF
TGCGCCAGCAGCTCCGGGACAGGTGTCGGGGAGACCCAGTACTTC
>few|TRBV6-5|-|TRBJ2-2
CASSYGENTGELFF
TGTGCCAGCAGTTATGGGGAGAACACCGGGGAGCTGTTTTTT
>-|TRBV3-1|-|TRBJ2-3
CASSQVQGSTDTQYF
TGTGCCAGCAGCCAAGTTCAGGGTAGCACAGATACGCAGTATTTT
>many|TRBV5-1|TRBD2|TRBJ2-5
CASSANLAGNQETQYF
TGCGCCAGCAGCGCGAACCTAGCGGGTAACCAAGAGACCCAGTACTTC
>-|TRBV28|-|TRBJ2-7
CATYRTGYEQYF
TGTGCCACATACCGGACGGGCTACGAGCAGTACTTC
>many|TRBV10-3|-|TRBJ2-3
CAIRQGTRGADTQYF
TGTGCCATCAGACAGGGGACTAGAGGGGCAGATACGCAGTATTTT
>few|TRBV28|TRBD2|TRBJ2-3
CASSGTWEGTQYF
TGTGCCAGCAGTGGGACCTGGGAGGGTACGCAGTATTTT
>many|TRBV2|-|TRBJ2-4
CASSPGYSPSTF
TGTGCCAGCAGTCCAGGATACAGCCCCTCTACCTTC
>-|TRBV13|-|TRBJ2-6
CASSLTGYGANVLTF
TGTGCCAGCAGCCTAACAGGGTATGGGGCCAACGTCCTGACTTTC
>-|TRBV12-3/TRBV12-4|-|TRBJ1-2
CASSQPYRDYGYTF
TGTGCCAGCAGCCAACCGTACAGAGACTATGGCTACACCTTC
>-|TRBV20-1|TRBD2|TRBJ2-5
CSARDGLAGAVETQYF
TGCAGTGCTAGAGATGGACTAGCGGGAGCGGTGGAGACCCAGTACTTC
>-|TRBV12-3/TRBV12-4|-|TRBJ2-3
CASSLGRRAEGDTQYF
TGTGCCAGCAGTTTAGGAAGACGGGCGGAGGGAGATACGCAGTATTTT